This T cell receptor beta chain derives from a study of blood T cell repertoires in COVID-19. About the study: COVID-19 samples, acute and convalescent, were from the United States, Italy and Spain. From T cells, B-cell-depleted T cells, or PBMCs came the material, which was cDNA or gDNA.

In the authors' workflow: Reference gene primers were amplified, and this amplification served to estimate nucleated cell counts. Sequencing was performed with immunoSEQ multiplex PCR; in TCRdb, only in-frame clones are kept and a portion is missing. Clone size and V and J calls were adopted from that table, with D and trimming inferred from the DNA. The sample has about 75,000 clones, about 86% seen once. Patients at the Seattle site were enrolled during active infection and followed longitudinally. The sequencing input was peripheral blood. The sequence was collected from an elderly man with COVID-19, enrolled during active disease.

CDR3 residues: CASSLELPGGQETQYF. CDR3 in DNA: TGTGCCAGCAGCTTGGAACTACCCGGGGGCCAAGAGACCCAGTACTTC. This chain joins TRBV5-4 and TRBJ2-5, with D possibly matching TRBD2 (6 bases). CDR1 SGHNT and CDR2 YYREEE come from the germline V gene (reference sequence). V dropped 0 bases and J dropped 1 base, with 13 bases sitting between them. The CDR3 loop spans 16 amino acids.